The next 20 T cell receptor beta chains were all read from a single sample in a study of blood T cell repertoires in COVID-19. The protocol was immunoSEQ multiplex PCR, while the TCRdb copy is restricted to in-frame clones and leaves out a portion. The sample carries about 200,000 clones, 65% to 90% recorded once. Material: peripheral blood. The receptors were gathered from a man aged 45-65 years with acute or convalescent COVID-19.

CDR3 sequence reads: CASSFREYNSPLHF. In DNA, the CDR3 is TGTGCCAGCAGCTTCCGGGAATATAATTCACCCCTCCACTTT. The chain is built from TRBV5-6 and TRBJ1-6; D call uncertain. The germline CDR1 and CDR2 sequences are SGHDT and YYEEEE. The CDR3 totals 14 residues. Trimming stripped 2 bases from V and 4 bases from J, with 7 bases between.

CDR3 in DNA: TGTGCCAGTAGTAAGTCCTGGGCAATCATGAACACTGAAGCTTTCTTT. Protein sequence: CASSKSWAIMNTEAFF. The chain combines TRBV19 with TRBJ1-1; no reliable D call. This CDR3 comprises 16 residues. With 4 bases removed from V and 0 bases from J, the gap between germline ends came to 15 bases. The germline V gene has CDR1 LNHDA and CDR2 SQIVND (reference sequence).

The V and J genes are TRBV4-2 and TRBJ1-4; D is possibly TRBD1 (6 bases). The CDR3 consists of 14 residues. With 1 base removed from V and 4 bases from J, the gap between germline ends came to 7 bases. Per the germline V gene, CDR1 is LGHNA and CDR2 is YNFKEQ. CDR3 DNA sequence: TGTGCCAGCAGCCAAGGGGGGCGTAATGAAAAACTGTTTTTT. It yields the protein CASSQGGRNEKLFF.

J is TRBJ2-3 and V is TRBV5-6; the match to TRBD1 covers 7 bases. The CDR3 runs 14 residues. J gave up 5 bases and V 4 bases, and 7 bases lay outside the gene matches. The germline CDR1 and CDR2 sequences are SGHDT and YYEEEE. CDR3 residues: CASSPRGPGDTQYF. Here the CDR3 DNA reads TGTGCCAGCAGCCCTAGGGGGCCGGGAGATACGCAGTATTTT.

CDR3 amino acids: CASSWGQGASEAFF. The CDR3 bases are TGCGCCAGCAGCTGGGGACAGGGGGCCTCTGAAGCTTTCTTT. V and J are TRBV5-1 and TRBJ1-1; TRBD1 agrees at 12 bases. Germline V gives CDR1 SGHRS, CDR2 YFSETQ. Germline trimming cut 3 bases from V and 6 bases from J; bases unmatched to any gene: 3. CDR3 length equals 14 residues.

This chain connects TRBV11-2 to TRBJ2-7; the D is unclear. The CDR3 sequence is 17 residues long. Germline CDR1 is SGHAT and CDR2 is FQNNGV. Trimming removed 0 bases from V and 2 bases from J, with 17 bases in between. CDR3 sequence: CASSLEWSVQLPYEQYF. CDR3 nucleotide sequence: TGTGCCAGCAGCTTAGAATGGTCTGTACAGCTTCCCTACGAGCAGTACTTC.

This clone was detected a few times. The V gene is TRBV18, the J gene TRBJ1-2, with D perhaps matching TRBD1 (5 bases). V was pared by 1 base and J by 4 bases, with 19 bases between. CDR1 KGHSH and CDR2 LQKENI come from the germline V gene. CDR3 length: 17 residues. DNA for the CDR3: TGTGCCAGCTCACCACGAACCGGGACGGAGGGTAGCTATGGCTACACCTTC. Amino acids: CASSPRTGTEGSYGYTF.

The rearrangement links TRBV3-1 (or the pseudogene TRBV3-2) to TRBJ1-6; D gene ambiguous. The V gene's germline CDR1 is LGHDT and CDR2 YNNKEL (reference sequence). This CDR3 is built from 14 residues. V lost 5 bases, J lost 8 bases, and 13 bases lay in between. The chain's CDR3 is CASSVKAGHSPLHF. Here the CDR3 DNA reads TGTGCCAGCAGCGTGAAGGCTGGGCATTCACCCCTCCACTTT.

With respect to this clone: This same CDR3 is encoded by further DNA sequences in the sample. The chain employs TRBV6-6 and TRBJ2-2, with D hard to call. The CDR3 loop spans 14 amino acids. Per germline, CDR1 MNHNY and CDR2 SVGAGI (reference sequence). Trimming removed 3 bases from V and 3 bases from J, with 8 bases in between. As DNA, the CDR3 is TGTGCCAGCAGTTATTCGCGAGACACCGGGGAGCTGTTTTTT. Residues: CASSYSRDTGELFF.

The V gene is TRBV6-5, the J gene TRBJ2-3; D is possibly TRBD1 (5 bases). There are 12 residues in the CDR3. V dropped 7 bases and J dropped 5 bases, with 10 bases sitting between them. Germline CDR1 reads MNHEY; CDR2 reads SVGAGI. The CDR3 nucleotides are TGTGCCAGCATGCAGGACAAAGATACGCAGTATTTT. Encoded protein: CASMQDKDTQYF.

The CDR3 bases are TGTGCCAGCAGCGTAGATGCGGGGACCGGGGAGCTGTTTTTT. It codes for CASSVDAGTGELFF. J is TRBJ2-2 and V is TRBV9; a weak D match, TRBD2 (6 bases). There are 14 residues in the CDR3. Germline V gene lookup returns CDR1 SGDLS and CDR2 YYNGEE. Trimming took off 0 bases at V and 5 bases at J, with 8 bases between the two ends. Together with reference TRBV9 and TRBJ2-2, the CDR3 gives the full variable domain: DSGVTQTPKHLITATGQRVTLRCSPRSGDLSVYWYQQSLDQGLQFLIQYYNGEERAKGNILERFSAQQFPDLHSELNLSSLELGDSALYFCASSVDAGTGELFFGEGSRLTVL.

The CDR3 DNA reads as TGCGCCAGGGAGGGTCCGGGACAGGGTTATAGCAATCAGCCCCAGCATTTT. It encodes CAREGPGQGYSNQPQHF. The rearrangement joins TRBV23-1 to TRBJ1-5, with 9 nucleotides matching TRBD1. TRBV23-1 is placed among ORFs of uncertain function. The V segment lost 9 bases and the J segment 0 bases; nucleotides outside the gene matches: 12. This CDR3 contains 17 residues.

V gene TRBV18 combines with J gene TRBJ2-7, with a tentative D call TRBD1 (6 bases). Germline CDR1 is KGHSH and CDR2 is LQKENI. The CDR3 contains 17 residues. The V end lost 2 bases, the J end lost 4 bases, and 21 bases lay between the germline ends. The CDR3 loop is CASSPGARSGVGYEQYF. The CDR3 DNA reads TGTGCCAGCTCACCAGGGGCGAGATCAGGGGTCGGTTACGAGCAGTACTTC.

The chain employs TRBV10-1 and TRBJ2-3; 13 bases line up with TRBD2. The CDR3 covers 16 residues. Germline loops: CDR1 WNHNN, CDR2 SYGVQD (reference sequence). With 6 bases clipped from V and 4 bases from J, the junction kept 7 bases outside the gene matches. CDR3 sequence reads: CASSPTSGGAADTQYF. The CDR3 nucleotides are TGCGCCAGCAGCCCTACTAGCGGGGGGGCGGCAGATACGCAGTATTTT.

In its sample, this clone was seen a few times. The DNA of the CDR3 is TGTGCCAGCAGCTTCCTGGGACAGGGGACAAAGACCCAGTACTTC. Translating it yields CASSFLGQGTKTQYF. The chain links TRBV5-6 to TRBJ2-5; TRBD1 agrees at 10 bases. Germline loops: CDR1 SGHDT, CDR2 YYEEEE. The CDR3 length is 15 residues. The V and J ends lost 2 bases and 6 bases, in that order; junction bases with no gene match: 7.

V and J are TRBV15 and TRBJ1-6; possibly TRBD1 for D (5 bases). Deletions cut 0 bases from V and 12 bases from J, with 15 bases between. The length of the CDR3 is 15 residues. Germline V gene sequence: CDR1 LNHNV, CDR2 YYDKDF (reference sequence). In nucleotides, the CDR3 is TGTGCCACCAGCAGAGATGGTGAAGGGGTTGAACCCCTCCACTTT. Translated: CATSRDGEGVEPLHF.

This clone was counted once. The rearrangement uses TRBV7-9 and TRBJ2-2; possible D gene TRBD1, 6 bases. The CDR3 has 16 residues. V was pared by 0 bases and J by 1 base, with 9 bases between. Germline values: CDR1 SEHNR, CDR2 FQNEAQ (reference sequence). The CDR3 is CASSLASGENTGELFF. Here the CDR3 DNA reads TGTGCCAGCAGCTTAGCGTCAGGGGAGAACACCGGGGAGCTGTTTTTT.

This chain links TRBV6-5 with TRBJ1-5; 7 positions match TRBD1. V dropped 0 bases and J dropped 6; count of bases not matched to a gene: 5. The germline gives CDR1 MNHEY, CDR2 SVGAGI. CDR3 size: 15 residues. The CDR3 nucleotides read TGTGCCAGCAGTTACTCAAGACAGGGTCGTCAGCCCCAGCATTTT. It codes for CASSYSRQGRQPQHF.

The V gene is TRBV7-9, the J gene TRBJ1-2; 10 bases fit TRBD1. With V trimmed by 7 bases and J by 2 bases, 4 bases remained unmatched. This CDR3 contains 14 residues. Germline values: CDR1 SEHNR, CDR2 FQNEAQ (reference sequence). The CDR3 sequence: CASTRQGANYGYTF. CDR3 nucleotides: TGTGCCAGCACCCGACAGGGGGCGAACTATGGCTACACCTTC.

V usage is TRBV6-5 and J usage is TRBJ2-7; 9 nucleotides align to TRBD1. The CDR3 extends over 14 amino acids. The germline CDR1 and CDR2 sequences are MNHEY and SVGAGI. J gave up 2 bases and V 6 bases, and 5 bases lay outside the gene matches. This CDR3 reads CASRTGGRTYEQYF. CDR3 bases: TGTGCCAGCAGGACAGGGGGGAGAACCTACGAGCAGTACTTC.